Following are 19 T cell receptor beta chains from one sample sequenced in a study of response to subunit inactivated influenza vaccine. TCRdb itself ran the RT-PCR reads through MiXCR, one entry per CDR3 protein. Of around 520,000 distinct CDR3 sequences in the sample, roughly 10% are singletons; the top ten hold roughly a tenth. Here the sequenced sample was PBMCs from blood, taken on the day of vaccination. These receptors originate from a man aged 45-60 years who received an inactivated influenza vaccine.

This chain links TRBV20-1 with TRBJ2-1; 7 nucleotides line up with TRBD2. CDR3 length equals 16 residues. Germline V gene lookup returns CDR1 DFQATT and CDR2 SNEGSKA (reference sequence). The junction had 11 bases not matched to a gene; V was cut back by 1 base and J by 5 bases. The CDR3 is CSARGSPGLPNNEQFF. Here the CDR3 DNA reads TGCAGTGCTAGAGGATCCCCGGGACTACCTAACAATGAGCAGTTCTTC.

This chain connects TRBV20-1 to TRBJ1-5; D uncertain. Germline V gene lookup returns CDR1 DFQATT and CDR2 SNEGSKA (reference sequence). The V end lost 3 bases, the J end lost 0 bases, and 12 bases lay between the germline ends. The CDR3 contains 15 residues. CDR3 coding DNA: TGCAGTGCTAGTAAAAGGGTCTCTAGCAATCAGCCCCAGCATTTT. It yields the protein CSASKRVSSNQPQHF.

Regarding this clonotype: The junction shows a germline mismatch at one end, possibly a read error. This CDR3 is CASSQVGNSYNAQFF. The CDR3 DNA reads TGTGCCAGCAGCCAAGTTGGGAATTCCTACAATGCGCAGTTCTTC. The chain couples TRBV4-2 to TRBJ2-1; no clear D gene. CDR3 length: 15 residues. Germline loops: CDR1 LGHNA, CDR2 YNFKEQ.

This clonotype was found a few times. V and J are TRBV20-1 and TRBJ2-2; 10 positions agree with TRBD2. CDR3 length: 15 residues. With V trimmed by 5 bases and J by 1 base, 4 bases remained unmatched. CDR1 and CDR2 from the germline V gene are DFQATT and SNEGSKA (reference sequence). CDR3 nucleotides: TGCAGTGCTCCCCGGACTAGCGGGAACACCGGGGAGCTGTTTTTT. This sequence encodes CSAPRTSGNTGELFF.

This clonotype was found many times. The rearrangement uses TRBV18 and TRBJ2-7, with D unclear. This CDR3 is built from 13 residues. Germline V lookup: CDR1 KGHSH, CDR2 LQKENI. Trimming took off 6 bases at V and 5 bases at J, with 14 bases between the two ends. CDR3 sequence: CASSQISSNEQYF. The CDR3 DNA follows: TGTGCCAGCTCCCAAATTTCTTCGAACGAGCAGTACTTC.

This clonotype was recorded at least ten times. The V call is TRBV4-3, the J call TRBJ2-7, with 12 bases identical to TRBD2. CDR1 is LGHNA and CDR2 is YSLEER in the germline V gene. The CDR3 spans 19 residues. The V gene end was trimmed by 0 bases and the J gene end by 5 bases; junction bases not matched to a gene: 14. CDR3 DNA: TGCGCCAGCAGCCAAGATATAATGACTAGCGGGGGAAGTGCCCACGAGCAGTACTTC. This codes for CASSQDIMTSGGSAHEQYF.

The chain has TRBV27 and TRBJ2-5; a possible D gene is TRBD1 (6 bases). Trimming removed 5 bases at V and 5 bases at J, with 18 bases between. The CDR3 spans 15 residues. Germline V gene sequence: CDR1 MNHEY, CDR2 SMNVEV (reference sequence). The CDR3 spells CASSPLQQGMETQYF. The DNA of the CDR3 is TGTGCCAGCAGTCCTCTCCAACAGGGAATGGAGACCCAGTACTTC.

This clonotype has a count of ten or more. This rearrangement joins TRBV12-3 or TRBV12-4 to TRBJ2-1; 15 bases are shared with TRBD2. The CDR3 totals 18 residues. The ends lost 5 bases at V and 1 base at J; junction bases unmatched: 6. The CDR3 reads CASSPGLAGGLSYNEQFF. CDR3 DNA sequence: TGTGCCAGCAGTCCGGGACTAGCGGGAGGTCTGTCCTACAATGAGCAGTTCTTC.

This chain connects TRBV25-1 to TRBJ2-5; 7 bases map to TRBD2. Germline CDR1 reads MGHDK; CDR2 reads SYGVNS. This CDR3 region has 14 residues. V trimming: 5 bases; J trimming: 1 base; junction bases outside the gene matches: 4. The CDR3 sequence: CASSLGGIQETQYF. The CDR3 DNA sequence: TGTGCCAGCAGTCTCGGGGGGATCCAAGAGACCCAGTACTTC.

This chain's CDR3 is CSARSDRGYEQYF. The CDR3 region has the DNA TGCAGTGCTAGATCCGACAGGGGCTACGAGCAGTACTTC. V gene TRBV20-1 combines with J gene TRBJ2-7; 8 bases fit TRBD1. CDR1 and CDR2 (germline): DFQATT, SNEGSKA (reference sequence). V shed 2 bases, J shed 3 bases, and the junction held 3 bases outside the gene matches. This CDR3 region has 13 residues.

This clonotype was seen only a few times. The rearrangement joins TRBV5-1 to TRBJ2-1, with D hard to call. The CDR3 totals 15 residues. The V gene's germline CDR1 is SGHRS and CDR2 YFSETQ. The V end lost 0 bases, the J end lost 4 bases, and 11 bases lay between the germline ends. CDR3 region: CASSLESGKYNEQFF. The CDR3 DNA reads TGCGCCAGCAGCTTGGAAAGTGGGAAGTACAATGAGCAGTTCTTC.

The table lists this clonotype with a few counts. V gene TRBV4-2 combines with J gene TRBJ2-7; the D call may be TRBD1 or TRBD2 (6 bases each). The CDR3 loop spans 17 amino acids. CDR1 and CDR2 (germline): LGHNA, YNFKEQ. Trimming left V 2 bases short and J 2 bases short, with 19 bases between. DNA of the CDR3: TGTGCCAGCAGCCAACCCGGAGGGCAGGGGTTCACCTACGAGCAGTACTTC. Residues: CASSQPGGQGFTYEQYF.

This clonotype has a handful of counts. CDR3 DNA: TGTGCCTGGAGCAGAACAGGGTCCCTCAATGAGCAGTTCTTC. Translating gives CAWSRTGSLNEQFF. This chain joins TRBV30 and TRBJ2-1; D is perhaps TRBD1 (6 bases). Germline CDR1 GTSNPN, CDR2 SVGIG (reference sequence). Trimming removed 3 bases at V and 6 bases at J, with 15 bases between. The CDR3 runs 14 residues. The complete variable domain, with remaining parts taken from reference TRBV30 and TRBJ2-1, reads SQTIHQWPATLVQPVGSPLSLECTVEGTSNPNLYWYRQAAGRGLQLLFYSVGIGQISSEVPQNLSASRPQDRQFILSSKKLLLSDSGFYLCAWSRTGSLNEQFFGPGTRLTVL.

This clonotype was detected only a few times. This sequence joins TRBV6-2 or TRBV6-3 and TRBJ2-1, with a possible D match to TRBD2 (5 bases). The CDR3 is 17 residues long. Germline-derived CDR1 and CDR2 are MNHEY and SVGEGT. Trimming cost V 0 bases and J 4 bases, with 16 bases left between them. The CDR3 DNA reads TGTGCCAGCAGTTACTCGGCAGAGATAGCGCCTTACAATGAGCAGTTCTTC. Residues: CASSYSAEIAPYNEQFF.

The CDR3 spells CSVNRGGSYGYTF. CDR3 bases: TGCAGCGTCAACAGGGGGGGAAGCTATGGCTACACCTTC. This rearrangement joins TRBV29-1 to TRBJ1-2, with 8 positions matching TRBD1. CDR3 length: 13 amino acids. CDR1 and CDR2 from the germline V gene are SQVTM and ANQGSEA. After removal of 6 bases from V and 4 bases from J, the junction contained 7 bases not matched to a gene.

This clonotype was observed a few times. The chain is built from TRBV6-5 and TRBJ1-2, with 8 bases identical to TRBD1. V lost 8 bases, J lost 8 bases, and 7 bases stayed unmatched. Germline CDR1 and CDR2: MNHEY and SVGAGI. This CDR3 region has 12 residues. For the CDR3, the DNA is TGTGCCAGCGGCCGGACAGGGAGGGGCTACACCTTC. Translating it yields CASGRTGRGYTF.

This clonotype was seen a handful of times. V gene TRBV5-1 combines with J gene TRBJ2-7; D may match TRBD1 or TRBD2 (6 bases each). V was pared by 4 bases and J by 1 base, with 12 bases between. The CDR3 totals 14 residues. The germline V gene encodes CDR1 SGHRS and CDR2 YFSETQ. The CDR3 loop reads CASSPKGGSYEQYF. The CDR3 DNA follows: TGCGCCAGCAGCCCTAAGGGGGGATCCTACGAGCAGTACTTC.

Many counts were recorded for this clonotype. This chain joins TRBV5-1 and TRBJ2-7; 7 nucleotides line up with TRBD2. The germline CDR1 and CDR2 sequences are SGHRS and YFSETQ. J lost 2 bases, V lost 4 bases, and 12 bases had no gene match. The CDR3 sequence is 16 residues long. Here the CDR3 reads CASSPGVQRDPYEQYF. In DNA, the CDR3 is TGCGCCAGCAGCCCTGGGGTTCAGCGGGACCCCTACGAGCAGTACTTC.

Only a few counts were recorded for this clonotype. CDR3 residues: CASSQGNWDGYTF. As DNA, the CDR3 is TGTGCCAGCAGCCAGGGGAACTGGGATGGCTACACCTTC. The V call is TRBV6-1, the J call TRBJ1-2; D is possibly TRBD1 (6 bases). The CDR3 consists of 13 residues. CDR1 MNHNS and CDR2 SASEGT come from the germline V gene. Deletions cut 6 bases from V and 6 bases from J, with 14 bases between.